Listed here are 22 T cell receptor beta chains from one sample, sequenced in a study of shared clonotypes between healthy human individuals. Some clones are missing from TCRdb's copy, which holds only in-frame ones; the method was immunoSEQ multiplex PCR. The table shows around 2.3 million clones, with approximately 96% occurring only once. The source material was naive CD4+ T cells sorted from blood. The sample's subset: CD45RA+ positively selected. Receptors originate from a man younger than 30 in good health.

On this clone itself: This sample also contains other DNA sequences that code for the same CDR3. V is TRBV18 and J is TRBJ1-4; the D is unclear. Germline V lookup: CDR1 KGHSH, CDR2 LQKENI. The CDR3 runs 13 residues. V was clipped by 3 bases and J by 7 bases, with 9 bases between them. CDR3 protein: CASSPREGEKLFF. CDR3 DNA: TGTGCCAGCTCACCGAGGGAGGGTGAAAAACTGTTTTTT.

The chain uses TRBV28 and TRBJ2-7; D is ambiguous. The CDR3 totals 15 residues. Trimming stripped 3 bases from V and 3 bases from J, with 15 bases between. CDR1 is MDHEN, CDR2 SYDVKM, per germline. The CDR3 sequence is CASSFFVGSLYEQYF. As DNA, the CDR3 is TGTGCCAGCAGTTTTTTTGTTGGCAGCCTCTACGAGCAGTACTTC.

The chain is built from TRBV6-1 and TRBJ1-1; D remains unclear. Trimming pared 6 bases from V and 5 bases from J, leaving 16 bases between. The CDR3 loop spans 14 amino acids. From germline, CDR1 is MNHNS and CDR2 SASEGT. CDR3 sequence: CASRSGTTGTEAFF. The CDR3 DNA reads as TGTGCCAGCAGATCGGGAACAACTGGAACTGAAGCTTTCTTT.

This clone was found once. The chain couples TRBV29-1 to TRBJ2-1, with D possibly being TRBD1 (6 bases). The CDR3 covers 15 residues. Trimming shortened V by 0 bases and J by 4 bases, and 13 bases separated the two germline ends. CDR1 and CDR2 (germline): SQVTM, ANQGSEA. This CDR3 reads CSVEDRPGEYNEQFF. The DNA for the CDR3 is TGCAGCGTTGAAGATCGTCCAGGGGAGTACAATGAGCAGTTCTTC.

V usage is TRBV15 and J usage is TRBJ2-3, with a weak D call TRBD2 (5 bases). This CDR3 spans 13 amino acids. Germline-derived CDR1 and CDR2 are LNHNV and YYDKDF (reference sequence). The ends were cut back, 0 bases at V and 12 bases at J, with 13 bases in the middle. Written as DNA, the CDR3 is TGTGCCACCAGCAGAGATCCTGGGGAGACTCAGTATTTT. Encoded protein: CATSRDPGETQYF. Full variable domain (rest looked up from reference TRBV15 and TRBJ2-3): DAMVIQNPRYQVTQFGKPVTLSCSQTLNHNVMYWYQQKSSQAPKLLFHYYDKDFNNEADTPDNFQSRRPNTSFCFLDIRSPGLGDTAMYLCATSRDPGETQYFGPGTRLTVL.

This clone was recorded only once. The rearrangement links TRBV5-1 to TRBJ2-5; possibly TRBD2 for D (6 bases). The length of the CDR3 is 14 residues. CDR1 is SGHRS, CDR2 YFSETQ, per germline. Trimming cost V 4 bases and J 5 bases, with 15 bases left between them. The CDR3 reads CASSPGVGKETQYF. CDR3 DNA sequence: TGCGCCAGCAGCCCGGGGGTCGGCAAGGAGACCCAGTACTTC.

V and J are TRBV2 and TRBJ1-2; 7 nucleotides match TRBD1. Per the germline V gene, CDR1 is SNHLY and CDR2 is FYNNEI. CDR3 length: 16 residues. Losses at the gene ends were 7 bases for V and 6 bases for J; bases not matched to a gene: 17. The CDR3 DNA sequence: TGTGCCAGCAATCCCCGGGACAGAAGATTAGGACATGGCTACACCTTC. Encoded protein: CASNPRDRRLGHGYTF.

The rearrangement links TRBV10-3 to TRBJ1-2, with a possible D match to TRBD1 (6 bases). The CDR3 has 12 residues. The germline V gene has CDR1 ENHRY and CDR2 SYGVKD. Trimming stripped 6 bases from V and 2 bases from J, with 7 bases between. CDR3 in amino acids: CAISTGNYGYTF. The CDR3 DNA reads TGTGCCATCAGCACAGGGAACTATGGCTACACCTTC.

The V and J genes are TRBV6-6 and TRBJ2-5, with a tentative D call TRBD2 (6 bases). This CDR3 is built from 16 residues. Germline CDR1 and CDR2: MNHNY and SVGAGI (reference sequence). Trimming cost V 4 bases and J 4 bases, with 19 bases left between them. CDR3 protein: CASSSPTGVGGETQYF. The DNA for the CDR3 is TGTGCCAGCAGTTCTCCCACGGGAGTCGGGGGAGAGACCCAGTACTTC.

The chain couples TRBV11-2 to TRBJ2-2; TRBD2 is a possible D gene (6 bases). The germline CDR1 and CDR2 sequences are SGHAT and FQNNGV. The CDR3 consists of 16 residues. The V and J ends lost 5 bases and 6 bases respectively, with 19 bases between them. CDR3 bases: TGTGCCAGCAGCCCATTCTCGCAACTAGCCCCCGGGGAGCTGTTTTTT. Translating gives CASSPFSQLAPGELFF.

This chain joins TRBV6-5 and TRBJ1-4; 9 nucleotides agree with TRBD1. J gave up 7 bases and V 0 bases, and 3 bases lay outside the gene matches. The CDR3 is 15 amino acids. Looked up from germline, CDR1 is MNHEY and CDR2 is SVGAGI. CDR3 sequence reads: CASSYSQGAGEKLFF. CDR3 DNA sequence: TGTGCCAGCAGTTACTCACAGGGGGCAGGTGAAAAACTGTTTTTT.

CDR3 loop: CASSPTTGNYYGYTF. The CDR3, as DNA: TGTGCCAGCAGCCCAACGACAGGAAACTACTATGGCTACACCTTC. The chain couples TRBV9 to TRBJ1-2, with a tentative D call TRBD1 (6 bases). This CDR3 is built from 15 residues. Deletions cut 4 bases from V and 3 bases from J, with 16 bases between. The germline gives CDR1 SGDLS, CDR2 YYNGEE. Together with reference TRBV9 and TRBJ1-2, the CDR3 gives the full variable domain: DSGVTQTPKHLITATGQRVTLRCSPRSGDLSVYWYQQSLDQGLQFLIQYYNGEERAKGNILERFSAQQFPDLHSELNLSSLELGDSALYFCASSPTTGNYYGYTFGSGTRLTVV.

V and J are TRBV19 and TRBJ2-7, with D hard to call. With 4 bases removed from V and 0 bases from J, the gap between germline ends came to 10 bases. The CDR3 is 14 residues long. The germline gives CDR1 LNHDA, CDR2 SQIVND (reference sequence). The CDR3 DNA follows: TGTGCCAGTAGTAGAGTTGTTACCTCCTACGAGCAGTACTTC. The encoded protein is CASSRVVTSYEQYF.

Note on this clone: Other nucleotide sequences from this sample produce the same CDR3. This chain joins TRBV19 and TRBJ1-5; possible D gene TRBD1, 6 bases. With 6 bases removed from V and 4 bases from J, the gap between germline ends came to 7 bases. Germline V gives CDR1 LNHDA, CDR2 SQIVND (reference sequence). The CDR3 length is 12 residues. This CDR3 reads CASRGTNQPQHF. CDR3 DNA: TGTGCCAGTAGAGGGACAAATCAGCCCCAGCATTTT.

As DNA, the CDR3 is TGTGCCAGCAGCTCCGGGGGCGGAGCCTACGAGCAGTACTTC. It codes for CASSSGGGAYEQYF. This sequence joins TRBV5-4 and TRBJ2-7; TRBD1 or TRBD2 may be the D gene (6 bases each). The V gene's germline CDR1 is SGHNT and CDR2 YYREEE (reference sequence). V was shortened by 3 bases and J by 2 bases, with 12 bases between the two germline ends. The CDR3 runs to 14 residues.

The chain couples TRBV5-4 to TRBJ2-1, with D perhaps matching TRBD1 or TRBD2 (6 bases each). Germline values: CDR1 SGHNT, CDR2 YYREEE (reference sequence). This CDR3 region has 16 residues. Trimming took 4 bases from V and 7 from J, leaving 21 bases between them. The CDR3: CASSPGGDTGVNEQFF. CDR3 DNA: TGTGCCAGCAGCCCCGGGGGCGATACGGGAGTGAATGAGCAGTTCTTC.

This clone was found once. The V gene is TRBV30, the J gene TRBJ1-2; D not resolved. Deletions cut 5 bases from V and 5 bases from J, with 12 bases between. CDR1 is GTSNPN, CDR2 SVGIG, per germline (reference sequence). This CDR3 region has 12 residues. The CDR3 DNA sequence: TGTGCCTGGTCGGACTGGAAGTATGGCTACACCTTC. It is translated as CAWSDWKYGYTF.

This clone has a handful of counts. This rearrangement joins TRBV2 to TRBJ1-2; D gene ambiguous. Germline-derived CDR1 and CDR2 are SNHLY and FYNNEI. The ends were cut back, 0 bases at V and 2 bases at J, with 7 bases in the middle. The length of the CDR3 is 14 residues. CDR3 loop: CASSEAVQNYGYTF. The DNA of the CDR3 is TGTGCCAGCAGTGAAGCGGTACAGAACTATGGCTACACCTTC.

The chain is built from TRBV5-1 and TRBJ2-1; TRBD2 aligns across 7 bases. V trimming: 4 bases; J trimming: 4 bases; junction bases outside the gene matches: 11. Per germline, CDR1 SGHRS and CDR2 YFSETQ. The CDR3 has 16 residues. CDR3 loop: CASSPQGLEIYNEQFF. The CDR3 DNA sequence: TGCGCCAGCAGCCCCCAAGGACTAGAGATATACAATGAGCAGTTCTTC.

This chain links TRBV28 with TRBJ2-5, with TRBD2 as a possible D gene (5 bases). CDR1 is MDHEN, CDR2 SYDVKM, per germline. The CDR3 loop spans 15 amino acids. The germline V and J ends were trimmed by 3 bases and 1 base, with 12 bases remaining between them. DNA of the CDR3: TGTGCCAGCAGTTTCCCGAAAGGAGGCCAAGAGACCCAGTACTTC. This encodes CASSFPKGGQETQYF.

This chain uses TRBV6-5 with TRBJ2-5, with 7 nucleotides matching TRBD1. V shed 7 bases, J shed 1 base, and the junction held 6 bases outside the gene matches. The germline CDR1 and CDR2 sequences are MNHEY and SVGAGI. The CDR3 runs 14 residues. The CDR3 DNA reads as TGTGCCAGCATTAACAGGGGTTTCCAAGAGACCCAGTACTTC. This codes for CASINRGFQETQYF.

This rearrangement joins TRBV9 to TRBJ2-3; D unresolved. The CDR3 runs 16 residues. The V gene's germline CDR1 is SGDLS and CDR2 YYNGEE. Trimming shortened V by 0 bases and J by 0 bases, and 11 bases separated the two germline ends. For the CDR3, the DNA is TGTGCCAGCAGCGTAGGTGGGGTTCCTAGCACAGATACGCAGTATTTT. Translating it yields CASSVGGVPSTDTQYF.